A selection of T cell receptor beta chains follows, all from one sample in a study of blood T cell repertoires in COVID-19. Profiled with immunoSEQ multiplex PCR; TCRdb holds only in-frame clones, not every one. The sample lists about 190,000 clones, roughly nine tenths seen once, with about 1.1% in the top ten. The sample comprised peripheral blood. These receptors all stem from a man aged 30 to 45 with acute or convalescent COVID-19. The CDR3 runs from the conserved cysteine through the conserved F or W. The order of the fields is CDR3 protein, V gene, J gene.

cdr3_aa: CASSQGPPFRGGTQETQYF; v_call: TRBV4-2; j_call: TRBJ2-5
cdr3_aa: CASSARPGTANEKLFF; v_call: TRBV9; j_call: TRBJ1-4
cdr3_aa: CASRRTGGHEQYF; v_call: TRBV2; j_call: TRBJ2-7
cdr3_aa: CASTSRTGANVLTF; v_call: TRBV19; j_call: TRBJ2-6
cdr3_aa: CASSLALVHNEQFF; v_call: TRBV27; j_call: TRBJ2-1
cdr3_aa: CASSFAGHGTEAFF; v_call: TRBV7-8; j_call: TRBJ1-1
cdr3_aa: CASRLFNEQYF; v_call: TRBV28; j_call: TRBJ2-7
cdr3_aa: CASRQGQKTEAFF; v_call: TRBV4-1; j_call: TRBJ1-1
cdr3_aa: CASSPSSGTAIYEQYF; v_call: TRBV5-1; j_call: TRBJ2-7
cdr3_aa: CASSLLGHTGELFF; v_call: TRBV11-2; j_call: TRBJ2-2
cdr3_aa: CASSGLNTVATDEQYF; v_call: TRBV2; j_call: TRBJ2-7
cdr3_aa: CASSLPRQPTNEKLFF; v_call: TRBV7-2; j_call: TRBJ1-4
cdr3_aa: CASSPSSRESGYTF; v_call: TRBV18; j_call: TRBJ1-2
cdr3_aa: CASSLEGVGNTIYF; v_call: TRBV5-1; j_call: TRBJ1-3